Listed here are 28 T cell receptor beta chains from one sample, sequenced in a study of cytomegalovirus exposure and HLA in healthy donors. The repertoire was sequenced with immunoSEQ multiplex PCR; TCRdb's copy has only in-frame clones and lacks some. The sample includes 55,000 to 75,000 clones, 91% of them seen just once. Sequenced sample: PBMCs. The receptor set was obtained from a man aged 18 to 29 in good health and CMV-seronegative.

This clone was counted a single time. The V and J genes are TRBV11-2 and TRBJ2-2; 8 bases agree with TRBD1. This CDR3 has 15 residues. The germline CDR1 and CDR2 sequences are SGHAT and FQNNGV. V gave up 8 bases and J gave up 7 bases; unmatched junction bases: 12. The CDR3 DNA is TGTGCCAGCCGCGCAGGGCAGGGGGCGATCGGGGAGCTGTTTTTT. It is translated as CASRAGQGAIGELFF.

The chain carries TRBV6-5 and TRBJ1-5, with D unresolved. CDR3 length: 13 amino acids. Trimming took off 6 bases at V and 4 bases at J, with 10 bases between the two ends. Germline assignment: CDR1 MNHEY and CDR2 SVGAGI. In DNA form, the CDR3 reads TGTGCCAGCAGGCACAACCAAAATCAGCCCCAGCATTTT. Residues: CASRHNQNQPQHF.

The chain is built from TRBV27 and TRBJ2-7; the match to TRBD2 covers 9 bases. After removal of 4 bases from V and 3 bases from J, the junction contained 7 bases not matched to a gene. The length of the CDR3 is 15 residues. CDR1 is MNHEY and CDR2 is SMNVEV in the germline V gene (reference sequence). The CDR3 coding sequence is TGTGCCAGCAGTTGGAGCGGGAGGAGGGGCTACGAGCAGTACTTC. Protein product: CASSWSGRRGYEQYF.

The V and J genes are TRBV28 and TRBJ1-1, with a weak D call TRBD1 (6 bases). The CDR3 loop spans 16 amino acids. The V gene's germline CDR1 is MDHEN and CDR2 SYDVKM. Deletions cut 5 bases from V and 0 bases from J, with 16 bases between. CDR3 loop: CASSPPGEGVNTEAFF. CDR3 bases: TGTGCCAGCAGTCCCCCGGGTGAGGGGGTGAACACTGAAGCTTTCTTT.

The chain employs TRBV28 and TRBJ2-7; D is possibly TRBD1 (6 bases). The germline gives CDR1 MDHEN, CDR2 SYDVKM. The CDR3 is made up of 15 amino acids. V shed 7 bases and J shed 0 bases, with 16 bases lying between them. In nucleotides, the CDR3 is TGTGCCAGCATCTCGGGACAAGGAAGCTCCTACGAGCAGTACTTC. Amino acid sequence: CASISGQGSSYEQYF.

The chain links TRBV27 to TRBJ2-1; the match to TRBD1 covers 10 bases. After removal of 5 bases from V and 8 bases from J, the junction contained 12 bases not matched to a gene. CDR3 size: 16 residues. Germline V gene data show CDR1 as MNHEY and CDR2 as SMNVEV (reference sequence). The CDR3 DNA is TGTGCCAGCAGTGAAGATGCGGACAGGGGGTCTGATGAGCAGTTCTTC. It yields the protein CASSEDADRGSDEQFF.

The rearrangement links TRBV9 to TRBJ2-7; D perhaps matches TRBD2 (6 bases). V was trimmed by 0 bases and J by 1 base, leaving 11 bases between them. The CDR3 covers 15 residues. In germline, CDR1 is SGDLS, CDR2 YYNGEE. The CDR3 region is CASSVAREWSYEQYF. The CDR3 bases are TGTGCCAGCAGCGTAGCTCGGGAGTGGTCCTACGAGCAGTACTTC.

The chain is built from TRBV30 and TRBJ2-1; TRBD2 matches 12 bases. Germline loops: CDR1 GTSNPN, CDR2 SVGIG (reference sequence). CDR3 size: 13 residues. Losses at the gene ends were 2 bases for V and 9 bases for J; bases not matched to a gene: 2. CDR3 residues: CAWSLAGGFEQFF. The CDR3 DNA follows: TGTGCCTGGAGTCTAGCGGGAGGGTTTGAGCAGTTCTTC.

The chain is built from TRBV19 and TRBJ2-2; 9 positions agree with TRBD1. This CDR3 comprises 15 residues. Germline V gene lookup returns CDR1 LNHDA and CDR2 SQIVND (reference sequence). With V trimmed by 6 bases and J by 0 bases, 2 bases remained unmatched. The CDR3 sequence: CASSRTGANTGELFF. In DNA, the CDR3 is TGTGCCAGTAGCCGGACAGGGGCGAACACCGGGGAGCTGTTTTTT.

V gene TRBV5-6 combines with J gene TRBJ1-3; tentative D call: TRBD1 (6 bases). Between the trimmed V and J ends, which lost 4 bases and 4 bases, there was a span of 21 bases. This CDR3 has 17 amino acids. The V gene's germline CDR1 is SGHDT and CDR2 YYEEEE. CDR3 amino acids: CASSALQGGLFGNTIYF. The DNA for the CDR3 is TGTGCCAGCAGCGCCCTACAGGGAGGGTTGTTCGGAAACACCATATATTTT. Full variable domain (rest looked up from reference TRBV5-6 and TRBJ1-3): DAGVTQSPTHLIKTRGQQVTLRCSPKSGHDTVSWYQQALGQGPQFIFQYYEEEERQRGNFPDRFSGHQFPNYSSELNVNALLLGDSALYLCASSALQGGLFGNTIYFGEGSWLTVV.

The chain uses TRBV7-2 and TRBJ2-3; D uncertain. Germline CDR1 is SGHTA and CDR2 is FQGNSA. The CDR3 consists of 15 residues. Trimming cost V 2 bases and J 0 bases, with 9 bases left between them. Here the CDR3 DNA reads TGTGCCAGCAGCTTAAACTACCAGAGCACAGATACGCAGTATTTT. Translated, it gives CASSLNYQSTDTQYF.

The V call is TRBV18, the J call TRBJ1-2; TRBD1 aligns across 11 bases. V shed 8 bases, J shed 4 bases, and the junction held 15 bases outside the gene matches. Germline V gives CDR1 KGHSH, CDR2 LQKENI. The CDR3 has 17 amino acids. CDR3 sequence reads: CASLTGLTGTGGYGYTF. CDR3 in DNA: TGTGCCAGCCTCACCGGACTTACAGGGACAGGGGGCTATGGCTACACCTTC.

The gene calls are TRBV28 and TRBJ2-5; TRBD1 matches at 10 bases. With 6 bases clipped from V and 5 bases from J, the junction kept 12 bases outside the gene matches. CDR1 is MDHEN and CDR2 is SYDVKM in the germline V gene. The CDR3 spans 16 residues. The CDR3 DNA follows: TGTGCCAGCAGCTTTTCGGGACAGGGGTTTCGGGAGACCCAGTACTTC. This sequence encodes CASSFSGQGFRETQYF.

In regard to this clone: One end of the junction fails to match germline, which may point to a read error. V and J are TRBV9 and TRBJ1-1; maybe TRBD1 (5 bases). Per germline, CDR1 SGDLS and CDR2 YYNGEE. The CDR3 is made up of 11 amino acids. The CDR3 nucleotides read TGTGCCAGCAGCCCTCGGGGGACCGTTGAATTT. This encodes CASSPRGTVEF.

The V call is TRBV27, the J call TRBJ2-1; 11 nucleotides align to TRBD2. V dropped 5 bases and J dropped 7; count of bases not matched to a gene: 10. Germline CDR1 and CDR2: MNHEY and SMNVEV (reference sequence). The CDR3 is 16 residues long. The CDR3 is CASSPYLAGGWNEQFF. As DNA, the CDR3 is TGTGCCAGCAGTCCCTACCTAGCGGGAGGTTGGAATGAGCAGTTCTTC.

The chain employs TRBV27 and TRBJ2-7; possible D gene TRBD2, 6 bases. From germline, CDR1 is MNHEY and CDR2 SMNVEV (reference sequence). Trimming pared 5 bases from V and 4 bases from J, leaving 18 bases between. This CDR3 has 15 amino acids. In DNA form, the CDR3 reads TGTGCCAGCAGTCCCCCGGGACTTGGTAGATACGAGCAGTACTTC. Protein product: CASSPPGLGRYEQYF.

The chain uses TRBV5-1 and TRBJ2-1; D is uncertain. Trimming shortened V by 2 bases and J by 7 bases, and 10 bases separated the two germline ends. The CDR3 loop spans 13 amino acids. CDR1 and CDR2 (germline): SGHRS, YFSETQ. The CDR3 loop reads CASSFNEVNEQFF. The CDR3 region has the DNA TGCGCCAGCAGCTTTAACGAGGTAAATGAGCAGTTCTTC.

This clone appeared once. The CDR3 here is CASSTHRALTDTQYF. CDR3 nucleotides: TGTGCCAGCAGTACCCACAGGGCTCTCACAGATACGCAGTATTTT. The genes are TRBV6-6 and TRBJ2-3; D might be TRBD1 (6 bases). The CDR3 is 15 amino acids. Germline assignment: CDR1 MNHNY and CDR2 SVGAGI (reference sequence). Trimming took 5 bases from V and 2 from J, leaving 14 bases between them.

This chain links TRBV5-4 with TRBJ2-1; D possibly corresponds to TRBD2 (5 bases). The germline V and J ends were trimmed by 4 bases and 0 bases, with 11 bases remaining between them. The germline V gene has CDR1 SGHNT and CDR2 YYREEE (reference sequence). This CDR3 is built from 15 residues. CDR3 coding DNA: TGTGCCAGCAGCACGGACTCTCACTCCTACAATGAGCAGTTCTTC. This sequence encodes CASSTDSHSYNEQFF.

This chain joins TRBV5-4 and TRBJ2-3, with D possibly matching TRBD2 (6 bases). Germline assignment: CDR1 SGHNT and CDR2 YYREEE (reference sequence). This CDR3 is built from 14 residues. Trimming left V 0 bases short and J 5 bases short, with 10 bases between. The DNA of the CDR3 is TGTGCCAGCAGCTTGGCGGGAGTCAAAGATACGCAGTATTTT. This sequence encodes CASSLAGVKDTQYF.

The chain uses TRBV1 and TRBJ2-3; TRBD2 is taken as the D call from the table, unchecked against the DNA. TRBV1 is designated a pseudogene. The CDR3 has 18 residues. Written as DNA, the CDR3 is TGCACCAGCAGCCAAGATAGTGACGAGGAGCGGGTAAGCGATACGCAGTATTTT. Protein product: CTSSQDSDEERVSDTQYF.

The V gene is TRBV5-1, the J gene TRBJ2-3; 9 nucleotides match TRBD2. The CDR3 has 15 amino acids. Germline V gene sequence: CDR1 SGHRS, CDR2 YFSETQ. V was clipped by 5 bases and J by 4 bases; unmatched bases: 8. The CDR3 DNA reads TGCGCCAGCAGTCAAATAGCGGGAGCGGCAGATACGCAGTATTTT. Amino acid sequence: CASSQIAGAADTQYF.

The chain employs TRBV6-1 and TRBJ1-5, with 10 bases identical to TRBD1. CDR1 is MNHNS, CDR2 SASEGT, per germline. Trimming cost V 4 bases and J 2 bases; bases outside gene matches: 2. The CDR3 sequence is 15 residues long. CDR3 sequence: CASSAGTGGNQPQHF. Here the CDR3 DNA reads TGTGCCAGCAGTGCCGGGACAGGGGGCAATCAGCCCCAGCATTTT.

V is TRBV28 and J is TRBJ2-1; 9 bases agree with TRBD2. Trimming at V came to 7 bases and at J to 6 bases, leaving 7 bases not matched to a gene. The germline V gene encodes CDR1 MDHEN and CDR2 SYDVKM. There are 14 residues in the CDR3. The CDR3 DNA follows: TGTGCCAGCAAAGCGGGAGGATCGGCCAATGAGCAGTTCTTC. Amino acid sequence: CASKAGGSANEQFF.

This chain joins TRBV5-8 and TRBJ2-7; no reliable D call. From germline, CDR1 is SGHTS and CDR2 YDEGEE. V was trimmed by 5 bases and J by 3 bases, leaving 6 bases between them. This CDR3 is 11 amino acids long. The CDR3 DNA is TGTGCCAGCAGAGTGAGCTACGAGCAGTACTTC. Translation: CASRVSYEQYF.

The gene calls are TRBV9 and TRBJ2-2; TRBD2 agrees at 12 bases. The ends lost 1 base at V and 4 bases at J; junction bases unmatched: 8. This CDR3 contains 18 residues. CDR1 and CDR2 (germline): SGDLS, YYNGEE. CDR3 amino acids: CASSVLQGLAGATGELFF. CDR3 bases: TGTGCCAGCAGCGTACTCCAGGGACTAGCGGGTGCCACCGGGGAGCTGTTTTTT. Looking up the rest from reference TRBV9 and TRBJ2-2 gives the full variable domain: DSGVTQTPKHLITATGQRVTLRCSPRSGDLSVYWYQQSLDQGLQFLIQYYNGEERAKGNILERFSAQQFPDLHSELNLSSLELGDSALYFCASSVLQGLAGATGELFFGEGSRLTVL.

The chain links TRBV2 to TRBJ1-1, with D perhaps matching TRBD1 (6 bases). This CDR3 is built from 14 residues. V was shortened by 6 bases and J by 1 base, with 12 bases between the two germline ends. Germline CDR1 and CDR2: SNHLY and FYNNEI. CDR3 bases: TGTGCCAGCAGGGGGGCTTTGGGGAACACTGAAGCTTTCTTT. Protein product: CASRGALGNTEAFF. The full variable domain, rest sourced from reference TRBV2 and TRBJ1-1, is EPEVTQTPSHQVTQMGQEVILRCVPISNHLYFYWYRQILGQKVEFLVSFYNNEISEKSEIFDDQFSVERPDGSNFTLKIRSTKLEDSAMYFCASRGALGNTEAFFGQGTRLTVV.

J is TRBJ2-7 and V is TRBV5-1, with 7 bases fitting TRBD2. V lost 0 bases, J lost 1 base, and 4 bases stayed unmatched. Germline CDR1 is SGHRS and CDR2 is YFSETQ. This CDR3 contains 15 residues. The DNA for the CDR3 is TGCGCCAGCAGCTTGGTCCCAGCGGGATCCTACGAGCAGTACTTC. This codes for CASSLVPAGSYEQYF.